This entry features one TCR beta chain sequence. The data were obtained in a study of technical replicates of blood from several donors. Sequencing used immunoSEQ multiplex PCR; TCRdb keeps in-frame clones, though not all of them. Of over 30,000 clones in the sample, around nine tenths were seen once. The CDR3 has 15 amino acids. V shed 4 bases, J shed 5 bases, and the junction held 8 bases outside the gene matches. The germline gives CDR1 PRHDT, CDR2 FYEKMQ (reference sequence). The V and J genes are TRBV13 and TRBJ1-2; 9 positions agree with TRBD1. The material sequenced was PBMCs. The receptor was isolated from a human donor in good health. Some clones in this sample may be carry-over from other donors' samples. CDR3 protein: CASSSNRGLRYGYTF. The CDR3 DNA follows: TGTGCCAGCAGCTCGAACAGGGGGCTCCGTTATGGCTACACCTTC. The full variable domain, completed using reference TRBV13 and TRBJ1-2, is AAGVIQSPRHLIKEKRETATLKCYPIPRHDTVYWYQQGPGQDPQFLISFYEKMQSDKGSIPDRFSAQQFSDYHSELNMSSLELGDSALYFCASSSNRGLRYGYTFGSGTRLTVV.